The 31 T cell receptor beta chains below were found in one sample sequenced in a study of T cell responses to AZD1222 COVID-19 vaccine. The repertoire was sequenced with immunoSEQ multiplex PCR; TCRdb's copy has only in-frame clones and lacks some. Found here are more than 60,000 clones, 83% of them singletons; the top ten hold approximately 1.2%. This specimen consisted of peripheral blood, obtained 28 days after the second AZD1222 dose. These receptor sequences come from an adult who received the AZD1222 COVID-19 vaccine.

This chain joins TRBV28 and TRBJ1-2; 9 nucleotides line up with TRBD1. Germline CDR1 reads MDHEN; CDR2 reads SYDVKM. Germline trimming cut 4 bases from V and 3 bases from J; bases unmatched to any gene: 18. The length of the CDR3 is 19 residues. The DNA for the CDR3 is TGTGCCAGCAGTTCCCCGGTTTGGGACAGGGAGGGTAGGGACTATGGCTACACCTTC. The encoded protein is CASSSPVWDREGRDYGYTF.

The chain combines TRBV11-2 with TRBJ1-2; D not resolved. CDR3 length: 13 residues. Per the germline V gene, CDR1 is SGHAT and CDR2 is FQNNGV. Trimming took off 5 bases at V and 4 bases at J, with 11 bases between the two ends. CDR3 region: CASSLQSRYGYTF. The DNA for the CDR3 is TGTGCCAGCAGCCTCCAGAGTCGCTATGGCTACACCTTC.

The rearrangement uses TRBV2 and TRBJ2-7, with D hard to call. CDR1 and CDR2 (germline): SNHLY, FYNNEI. The CDR3 is made up of 10 amino acids. The V and J ends lost 4 bases and 6 bases respectively, with 4 bases between them. Written as DNA, the CDR3 is TGTGCCAGCAGTGGAGGCGAGCAGTACTTC. Translated, it gives CASSGGEQYF.

The chain has TRBV14 and TRBJ2-7, with D tentatively TRBD1 (6 bases). V gave up 1 base and J gave up 5 bases, with 15 bases separating them. The CDR3 is made up of 15 amino acids. Germline V CDR1 and CDR2: SGHDN, FVKESK. CDR3 in amino acids: CASSQGRGRSNEQYF. CDR3 nucleotides: TGTGCCAGCAGCCAAGGCAGGGGAAGGTCGAACGAGCAGTACTTC.

The chain recombines TRBV5-4 with TRBJ2-1; D might be TRBD1 (6 bases). The CDR3 has 15 amino acids. Germline values: CDR1 SGHNT, CDR2 YYREEE (reference sequence). The germline V and J ends were trimmed by 3 bases and 4 bases, with 14 bases remaining between them. The CDR3, as DNA: TGTGCCAGCAGCTCTTCCGGGACACCATACAATGAGCAGTTCTTC. It is translated as CASSSSGTPYNEQFF.

The J gene is TRBJ2-2, the V gene TRBV7-9; D might be TRBD1 or TRBD2, each matching 5 bases. Germline V gene sequence: CDR1 SEHNR, CDR2 FQNEAQ (reference sequence). V lost 5 bases to trimming and J lost 4 bases, with 17 bases between them. This CDR3 has 16 residues. CDR3 bases: TGTGCCAGCAGCGGGGTCGGGGCCCGAGTCACCGGGGAGCTGTTTTTT. It specifies CASSGVGARVTGELFF.

The chain recombines TRBV19 with TRBJ2-3; 9 positions agree with TRBD2. The CDR3 has 18 residues. V gave up 1 base and J gave up 0 bases; unmatched junction bases: 8. The V gene's germline CDR1 is LNHDA and CDR2 SQIVND (reference sequence). In DNA, the CDR3 is TGTGCCAGTAGTATAGCCCAACTAGCGGGCACTAGCACAGATACGCAGTATTTT. This encodes CASSIAQLAGTSTDTQYF.

This clone came up once. V is TRBV11-2 and J is TRBJ2-2; the match to TRBD1 covers 8 bases. V shed 5 bases and J 6 bases; nucleotides not matched to a gene: 5. The CDR3 spans 14 residues. CDR1 and CDR2 from the germline V gene are SGHAT and FQNNGV. In nucleotides, the CDR3 is TGTGCCAGCAGCCGTCAGGGGGCGGCCGGGGAGCTGTTTTTT. It encodes CASSRQGAAGELFF.

The genes are TRBV12-3 or TRBV12-4 and TRBJ1-6; tentative D call: TRBD1 (5 bases). Trimming removed 6 bases from V and 13 bases from J, with 16 bases in between. The length of the CDR3 is 13 residues. In DNA form, the CDR3 reads TGTGCCAGCAGACAGGACGGCGAGGGGCCCCTCCACTTT. Protein: CASRQDGEGPLHF.

V is TRBV28 and J is TRBJ2-7; TRBD1 matches 7 bases. Per germline, CDR1 MDHEN and CDR2 SYDVKM. The junction had 6 bases not matched to a gene; V was cut back by 2 bases and J by 5 bases. CDR3 size: 14 residues. Written as DNA, the CDR3 is TGTGCCAGCAGTTTACCCCAGACAGGGAACGAGCAGTACTTC. Amino acids: CASSLPQTGNEQYF.

Only a few counts were recorded for this clone. The chain joins TRBV3-1 (or the pseudogene TRBV3-2) to TRBJ2-7; a weak D match, TRBD2 (6 bases). CDR3 length: 14 amino acids. V was clipped by 2 bases and J by 9 bases, with 17 bases between them. Germline V gene sequence: CDR1 LGHDT, CDR2 YNNKEL (reference sequence). The CDR3 sequence: CASSQLGTELGQYF. CDR3 in DNA: TGTGCCAGCAGCCAACTGGGGACTGAACTAGGGCAGTACTTC.

This clone came up once. The gene calls are TRBV28 and TRBJ1-2; D may be TRBD1 (5 bases). Germline lookup yields CDR1 MDHEN and CDR2 SYDVKM. Trimming took 7 bases from V and 5 from J, leaving 11 bases between them. The CDR3 length is 12 residues. CDR3 region: CASIRGGYGYTF. The CDR3 coding sequence is TGTGCCAGCATTCGGGGCGGGTATGGCTACACCTTC.

V is TRBV6-5 and J is TRBJ1-2; possible D gene TRBD1, 5 bases. With 6 bases removed from V and 0 bases from J, the gap between germline ends came to 11 bases. CDR1 is MNHEY, CDR2 SVGAGI, per germline. This CDR3 has 14 residues. CDR3 protein: CASSRQSPNYGYTF. CDR3 nucleotides: TGTGCCAGCAGCCGACAGTCTCCTAACTATGGCTACACCTTC.

J is TRBJ2-3 and V is TRBV19; D is ambiguous. The CDR3 sequence is 13 residues long. The ends were cut back, 3 bases at V and 2 bases at J, with 6 bases in the middle. Germline V gene data show CDR1 as LNHDA and CDR2 as SQIVND (reference sequence). CDR3 coding DNA: TGTGCCAGTAGTATCAGGAACACAGATACGCAGTATTTT. Amino acids: CASSIRNTDTQYF.

The chain couples TRBV6-1 to TRBJ2-7; maybe TRBD1 (6 bases). From germline, CDR1 is MNHNS and CDR2 SASEGT. V shed 1 base and J shed 2 bases, with 9 bases lying between them. The CDR3 runs 14 residues. The DNA of the CDR3 is TGTGCCAGCAGTGAAGTACAGGGAGCCTACGAGCAGTACTTC. Amino acid sequence: CASSEVQGAYEQYF.

The gene calls are TRBV30 and TRBJ2-3; D may match TRBD1 or TRBD2 (5 bases each). The CDR3 covers 16 residues. The V end was cut by 3 bases, the J end by 2 bases, with 18 bases between. Germline V gene data show CDR1 as GTSNPN and CDR2 as SVGIG (reference sequence). The CDR3 here is CAWSPGTQLPTDTQYF. Written as DNA, the CDR3 is TGTGCCTGGAGCCCCGGGACGCAACTCCCCACAGATACGCAGTATTTT.

This chain connects TRBV7-2 to TRBJ2-1; D perhaps matches TRBD2 (5 bases). CDR1 is SGHTA, CDR2 FQGNSA, per germline. Trimming took off 1 base at V and 8 bases at J, with 15 bases between the two ends. CDR3 size: 15 residues. CDR3 in amino acids: CASSLDVGLTDEQFF. The DNA of the CDR3 is TGTGCCAGCAGCTTAGATGTAGGACTCACGGATGAGCAGTTCTTC. The full variable domain, with the rest looked up from reference TRBV7-2 and TRBJ2-1, is GAGVSQSPSNKVTEKGKDVELRCDPISGHTALYWYRQSLGQGLEFLIYFQGNSAPDKSGLPSDRFSAERTGGSVSTLTIQRTQQEDSAVYLCASSLDVGLTDEQFFGPGTRLTVL.

This clone was detected only a few times. This chain uses TRBV27 with TRBJ2-2; D tentatively fits TRBD1 or TRBD2 (7 bases each). The V and J ends lost 6 bases and 3 bases respectively, with 20 bases between them. The CDR3 runs to 17 residues. The germline V gene encodes CDR1 MNHEY and CDR2 SMNVEV (reference sequence). CDR3 residues: CASSLGGGNRYTGELFF. CDR3 DNA sequence: TGTGCCAGCAGCTTGGGAGGGGGCAACCGTTACACCGGGGAGCTGTTTTTT.

The chain links TRBV19 to TRBJ1-5; 9 nucleotides line up with TRBD1. This CDR3 is 16 amino acids long. Germline V gene sequence: CDR1 LNHDA, CDR2 SQIVND (reference sequence). Trimming at V came to 0 bases and at J to 7 bases, leaving 7 bases not matched to a gene. The CDR3, as DNA: TGTGCCAGTAGTATAGACCCGACAGGGACAGGGCAGCCCCAGCATTTT. Protein sequence: CASSIDPTGTGQPQHF.

This clone was picked up one time. The CDR3 coding sequence is TGTGCCAGCAGTTTTGGTATAAGGGGTAGCGGGAGGCGTTGGAATGAGCAGTTCTTC. It translates to CASSFGIRGSGRRWNEQFF. The rearrangement links TRBV28 to TRBJ2-1; 10 bases match TRBD2. CDR1 is MDHEN, CDR2 SYDVKM, per germline. This CDR3 has 19 residues. Losses at the gene ends were 3 bases for V and 7 bases for J; bases not matched to a gene: 18.

V usage is TRBV19 and J usage is TRBJ1-2, with 8 nucleotides matching TRBD1. Germline V gives CDR1 LNHDA, CDR2 SQIVND (reference sequence). The V segment lost 5 bases and the J segment 8 bases; nucleotides outside the gene matches: 7. The CDR3 is made up of 13 amino acids. The DNA for the CDR3 is TGTGCCAGTAGTGTAAGACAGGGGATCGGCTACACCTTC. Residues: CASSVRQGIGYTF.

The gene calls are TRBV6-5 and TRBJ2-2; D might be TRBD1 (6 bases). The CDR3 is 13 amino acids. V gave up 8 bases and J gave up 5 bases, with 12 bases separating them. Per germline, CDR1 MNHEY and CDR2 SVGAGI. Here the CDR3 DNA reads TGTGCCAGCGCAACAGGGAATACCGGGGAGCTGTTTTTT. It encodes CASATGNTGELFF.

Only a few counts were recorded for this clone. This chain uses TRBV20-1 with TRBJ1-6, with TRBD1 matching over 9 bases. Trimming at V came to 3 bases and at J to 10 bases, leaving 10 bases not matched to a gene. Germline V gene sequence: CDR1 DFQATT, CDR2 SNEGSKA (reference sequence). The CDR3 runs to 15 residues. CDR3: CSASMTGGLESPLHF. The CDR3 DNA sequence: TGCAGTGCTAGTATGACAGGGGGACTGGAATCACCCCTCCACTTT.

This clone appeared a single time. J is TRBJ1-6 and V is TRBV9; the D gene is possibly TRBD1 (5 bases). Germline V lookup: CDR1 SGDLS, CDR2 YYNGEE. V gave up 4 bases and J gave up 7 bases, with 12 bases separating them. The CDR3 totals 14 residues. The CDR3 DNA sequence: TGTGCCAGCAGCCCATTCGGGGGGAATTCACCCCTCCACTTT. Encoded protein: CASSPFGGNSPLHF.

The chain employs TRBV10-3 and TRBJ1-2; no clear D. Trimming took 3 bases from V and 4 from J, leaving 18 bases between them. This CDR3 has 16 amino acids. Germline values: CDR1 ENHRY, CDR2 SYGVKD. CDR3 bases: TGTGCCATCAGTGATGTCTTTGGGCAGGTGTTCTATGGCTACACCTTC. It codes for CAISDVFGQVFYGYTF.

The chain joins TRBV7-9 to TRBJ2-3; D not certain. In germline, CDR1 is SEHNR, CDR2 FQNEAQ (reference sequence). V lost 1 base and J lost 1, with 9 bases in between. CDR3 length: 15 residues. The chain's CDR3 is CASSLDGRRTDTQYF. The CDR3 nucleotides are TGTGCCAGCAGCTTAGATGGTCGGCGCACAGATACGCAGTATTTT.

V and J are TRBV30 and TRBJ1-1; D possibly corresponds to TRBD1 (6 bases). The V gene lost 5 bases and the J gene lost 5 bases, with 24 bases spanning the gap. This CDR3 has 16 amino acids. Looked up from germline, CDR1 is GTSNPN and CDR2 is SVGIG (reference sequence). For the CDR3, the DNA is TGTGCCTGGTATGCTACGGTGAGGGGGGAGGGGACTGAAGCTTTCTTT. This translates into CAWYATVRGEGTEAFF.

The CDR3 nucleotides are TGCGCCAGCAGCCAACATACACTTGGGGGGGCTAGGTCCTACGAGCAGTACTTC. Amino acids: CASSQHTLGGARSYEQYF. This chain uses TRBV4-3 with TRBJ2-7; D is perhaps TRBD2 (7 bases). The CDR3 sequence is 18 residues long. Trimming removed 2 bases from V and 1 base from J, with 21 bases in between. Per the germline V gene, CDR1 is LGHNA and CDR2 is YSLEER.

The chain recombines TRBV10-3 with TRBJ2-3; TRBD2 aligns across 10 bases. Trimming cost V 6 bases and J 3 bases; bases outside gene matches: 6. The CDR3 has 15 residues. The V gene's germline CDR1 is ENHRY and CDR2 SYGVKD. The CDR3 nucleotides are TGTGCCATCAGCATTACTAGCGGGATTACAGATACGCAGTATTTT. Its translation: CAISITSGITDTQYF.

The chain employs TRBV7-2 and TRBJ1-2, with D possibly TRBD1 on 6 matching bases. The CDR3 is 14 residues long. V lost 0 bases to trimming and J lost 4 bases, with 9 bases between them. Germline V gives CDR1 SGHTA, CDR2 FQGNSA. The CDR3 sequence is CASSLARRGYGYTF. The CDR3 DNA reads TGTGCCAGCAGCTTAGCGCGCAGGGGCTATGGCTACACCTTC.

The rearrangement joins TRBV28 to TRBJ2-1; 11 nucleotides line up with TRBD1. This CDR3 is 17 amino acids long. Per germline, CDR1 MDHEN and CDR2 SYDVKM. V lost 6 bases and J lost 4; bases outside the gene matches: 11. CDR3 DNA sequence: TGTGCCAGCAGCGGCCGACACTGGGACAGGGGGTACAATGAGCAGTTCTTC. It translates to CASSGRHWDRGYNEQFF. The full variable domain, its missing parts supplied by reference TRBV28 and TRBJ2-1, is DVKVTQSSRYLVKRTGEKVFLECVQDMDHENMFWYRQDPGLGLRLIYFSYDVKMKEKGDIPEGYSVSREKKERFSLILESASTNQTSMYLCASSGRHWDRGYNEQFFGPGTRLTVL.